This TCR beta chain originates from a study of T-cell memory formation after mild COVID-19. Overall study findings and caveats: Memory cells collected pre-infection included some clones that later responded, suggesting cross-reactive memory joined.

With regard to this clonotype: Its antigen remains unknown.

Each CDR3 protein gets one entry after TCRdb re-called the 5' RACE reads with MiXCR. The table has approximately 500,000 distinct CDR3 sequences, roughly 23% seen once. Trimming took 3 bases from V and 3 from J, leaving 11 bases between them. CDR3 length equals 14 residues. CDR1 is KGHSH, CDR2 LQKENI, per germline. The V and J genes are TRBV18 and TRBJ1-2, with a weak D call TRBD1 (6 bases). The origin of this receptor is an adult woman who had mild COVID-19 (a few samples of this study predate the infection). Cell type and time point are not known. Source material: PBMCs or a T cell subset sorted from them (not recorded which). CDR3 region: CASSPGGRDYGYTF. CDR3 DNA: TGTGCCAGCTCACCGGGGGGGCGCGACTATGGCTACACCTTC.